The sample holds many counts of the clone carrying this TCR beta chain. Its antigen is unknown. The sample belongs to a study of T cells in Graves' hyperthyroidism and ophthalmopathy. Study-level background: Before any treatment, at initial diagnosis, peripheral blood was collected. Study-wide findings and caveats: Most clonotypes that expanded in the thyroid above 0.001 also showed up in blood.

Patients counted as stable if ophthalmopathy did not develop within 18 months. Clinical symptoms, serum thyroxine, TRAb, thyroid ultrasound and orbital computed tomography established diagnosis. This CDR3 is built from 15 residues. Trimming pared 4 bases from V and 4 bases from J, leaving 18 bases between. Germline assignment: CDR1 SGHRS and CDR2 YFSETQ. Amplified regions were TCR beta CDR3 sequences from RNA transcripts. Initially, a first-round RT-PCR of the TCR CDR3 employed the HTBI primer set. In TCRdb, the multiplex PCR reads were re-called with MiXCR into one record per CDR3 protein. In the table there are about 550,000 distinct CDR3 sequences, around 20% of which are singletons.

V gene TRBV5-1 combines with J gene TRBJ2-7, with a weak D call TRBD2 (6 bases). The TCR sequence derives from a man younger than 35 with Graves' hyperthyroidism. Sequenced: blood. The CDR3 is CASSPSAETRYEQYF. The CDR3 region has the DNA TGCGCCAGCAGCCCGTCGGCCGAGACTAGGTACGAGCAGTACTTC.